Given below is one T cell receptor (beta chain) in context. Its antigen specificity is not known. No per-base quality is available; no much larger clone lies one base away. The sample comes from a study of blood T cell repertoires in COVID-19 (dated by TCRdb to the early 2020s). For the study in its entirety: The collaborator samples originated in the United States, Italy and Spain and spanned the acute and convalescent phases of COVID-19. The material from the prospective study consisted of cDNA or gDNA derived from T cells, B-cell-depleted T cells, or PBMCs. The dataset comprised deeply sampled blood TCRbeta repertoires from subjects exposed to, actively infected with, or recovered from COVID-19. The repertoires were made available in a free public database intended to serve as a resource for research on the immune response to SARS-CoV-2. Samples were obtained from the ongoing ImmuneRACE study (first 160 participants) and from over 1,000 subjects provided by 6 global collaborators. Nearly every sample came with metadata listing a de-identified subject ID, COVID-19 status, age in years and sex. Where available, HLA class I and class II types were obtained from metadata supplied by the sample provider rather than from assay-based typing. Points the paper makes about the study in general: How much clinical and demographic metadata was included differed by source and by participant, and the metadata was provided uncurated.

TCRbeta CDR3 regions were amplified from genomic DNA by means of the immunoSEQ Assay, a bias-controlled multiplex PCR. The study's processing was this. Nucleated cell counts per sample were estimated from amplification of reference gene primers within the assay. To quantify the absolute abundance of each unique TCRbeta CDR3 rearrangement, sequence reads were collapsed and filtered. For each sample, productive Simpson clonality was calculated as the square root of Simpson's diversity index across productive rearrangements. TCRdb holds this immuneACCESS table with in-frame rearrangements only. Some clones are missing; in checked studies, unresolved V genes explain under half, and the rest has no known cause. V, J and clone size reflect that table, while D and trimming were determined from the DNA. Counted in this sample were about 180,000 clones; 82% of them appeared once. The ten largest clones take up 15% to 20% of the sample.

The CDR3, from cysteine to phenylalanine, totals 15 residues. Only the CDR3 portion is preserved as DNA: 45 bases, with reading frame beginning at the first base. Compared with germline, V lacks 1 base and J lacks 1 base; bases without a gene match: 5. Per the germline V gene, SGHRS is the CDR1 and YFSETQ is the CDR2. Enrolling through a virtual design, the prospective study's participants ranged in age from roughly 18 to 95 years and lived across 20 to 25 United States geographic areas. Cohort assignment in the prospective study relied on participant-reported clinical history from a screening survey and a study questionnaire. For ImmuneRACE Cohort 3, a participant was defined as recovered based on two consecutive negative NP/OP PCR tests, clearance by a healthcare professional, or resolution of symptoms. In the prospective study, whole blood, serum and a nasopharyngeal or oropharyngeal swab were collected from each participant by mobile phlebotomists. Participants in the prospective study had the option to provide additional blood draws and questionnaires over an approximately two-month period. Before DNA extraction, prospective study blood samples were shipped either frozen or at room temperature.

The material sequenced was PBMCs or T cells enriched from blood (not recorded which). In this chain, TRBV5-1 is recombined with TRBJ2-7, and 7 bases in between align with TRBD1. The receptor was derived from a man aged 55 to 69 who had recovered from COVID-19. CDR3 protein: CASSLFGTDSYEQYF. The nucleotide sequence reads TGCGCCAGCAGCTTGTTTGGGACAGATTCCTACGAGCAGTACTTC.